This TCR beta chain was recorded in a study of tumour-infiltrating T cells in Burkitt lymphoma. In the study overall: Overall and progression-free survival were predicted by productive clonality.

The data were produced by immunoSEQ multiplex PCR, yet TCRdb's version contains in-frame clones alone and is incomplete. This sample has around 15,000 clones, with about 80% found just once. This CDR3 is 15 amino acids long. The germline gives CDR1 SGHTA, CDR2 FQGNSA. The V gene lost 1 base and the J gene lost 0 bases, with 7 bases spanning the gap. Sequenced sample: tumor tissue. The V and J genes are TRBV7-2 and TRBJ2-1; D is unclear. This sequence originates from a human donor with diffuse large B-cell lymphoma. The CDR3 DNA follows: TGTGCCAGCAGCTTAGGACACATCTCCTACAATGAGCAGTTCTTC. This codes for CASSLGHISYNEQFF.